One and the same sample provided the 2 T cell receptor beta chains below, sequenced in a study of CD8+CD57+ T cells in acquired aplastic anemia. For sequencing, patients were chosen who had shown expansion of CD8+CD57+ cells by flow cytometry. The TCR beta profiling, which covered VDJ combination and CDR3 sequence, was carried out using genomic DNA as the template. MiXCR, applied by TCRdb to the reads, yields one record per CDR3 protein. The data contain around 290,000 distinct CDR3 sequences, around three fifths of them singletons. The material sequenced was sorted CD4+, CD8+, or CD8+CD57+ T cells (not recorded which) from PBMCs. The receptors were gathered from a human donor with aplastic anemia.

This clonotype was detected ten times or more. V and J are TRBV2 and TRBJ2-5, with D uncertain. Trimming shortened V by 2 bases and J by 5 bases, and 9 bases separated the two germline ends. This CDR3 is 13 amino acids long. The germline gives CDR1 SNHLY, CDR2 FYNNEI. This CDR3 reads CASSEIGRETQYF. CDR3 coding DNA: TGTGCCAGCAGTGAAATCGGGCGGGAGACCCAGTACTTC.

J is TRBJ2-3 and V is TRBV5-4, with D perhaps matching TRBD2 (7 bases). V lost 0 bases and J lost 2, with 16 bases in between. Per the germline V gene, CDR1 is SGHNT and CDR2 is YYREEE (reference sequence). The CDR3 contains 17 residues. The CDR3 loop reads CASSLVSAGAFTDTQYF. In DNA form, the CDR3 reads TGTGCCAGCAGCTTGGTATCGGCGGGGGCCTTCACAGATACGCAGTATTTT.